This TCR beta chain was sequenced during a study of blood T cell repertoires in COVID-19. Background on the study: Specimens from acute and convalescent COVID-19 originated in the United States, Italy and Spain. Nucleic acid was either cDNA or gDNA, and it came from T cells, B-cell-depleted T cells, or PBMCs.

CDR3 length equals 16 residues. Germline assignment: CDR1 KGHSH and CDR2 LQKENI. V lost 0 bases and J lost 1; bases outside the gene matches: 0. The data were produced by immunoSEQ multiplex PCR, yet TCRdb's version contains in-frame clones alone and is incomplete. Here the sample spans some 230,000 clones, roughly 86% being singletons. The V and J genes are TRBV18 and TRBJ2-3; TRBD2 agrees at 11 bases. Sequencing input: peripheral blood. This TCR came from a woman aged 45-65 years with COVID-19, enrolled during active disease. CDR3 in amino acids: CASSPPTSGGTDTQYF. The CDR3 bases are TGTGCCAGCTCACCACCGACTAGCGGGGGCACAGATACGCAGTATTTT.